This section outlines one T cell receptor beta chain sequence together with its context. Antigen: not known. The data belong to a study of CD4 T cells in relation to SARS-CoV-2 and coronaviruses. Study-wide context: After nine to eleven days of antigen culture, PBMC TCR beta CDR3s were sequenced. Study observations and caveats: Monoreactive clones expanded significantly more to SARS-CoV-2 than crossreactive clones did.

V gave up 2 bases and J gave up 6 bases, with 5 bases separating them. The CDR3 runs 13 residues. The data were produced by immunoSEQ multiplex PCR, yet TCRdb's version contains in-frame clones alone and is incomplete. The sample lists about 29,000 clones, over 60% seen once, with 20% to 25% in the top ten. Unexposed donor CD4+ T cells date from about 2011-2018, before the COVID-19 pandemic. After about 10 days of culture, CD4+ T cells were isolated. Cells permitting, SARS-CoV-2 S/N and four cold-coronavirus spikes were tested on unexposed-donor CD4+ T cells. Each well had 1.5 million to 2.5 million PBMCs in approximately 5.1% human AB serum with IL-2.

This receptor was identified in a human donor in good health. The J gene is TRBJ1-6, the V gene TRBV12-3 or TRBV12-4; D unclear. Sequenced material: CD4+ T cells from PBMCs, cultured in vitro. CDR3 sequence reads: CASSLSSNSPLHF. The CDR3 coding sequence is TGTGCCAGCAGTTTAAGTAGTAATTCACCCCTCCACTTT.